What follows is one TCR beta chain and its context. Its antigen is as yet unknown. All participating donors were Caucasian adults from Nashville, Tennessee. The data are from a study of shared clonotypes between healthy human individuals. Study outcomes and limitations: Four donors shared around 5.1% of their naive CD4 clonotypes.

The CDR3 contains 13 residues. The germline gives CDR1 SNHLY, CDR2 FYNNEI. V dropped 4 bases and J dropped 2 bases, with 8 bases sitting between them. The data were produced by immunoSEQ multiplex PCR, yet TCRdb's version contains in-frame clones alone and is incomplete. This sample carries 600,000 to 750,000 clones, 60% to 80% of them seen once, and the ten largest clones take roughly 1.8%. The source material was memory CD4+ T cells sorted from blood. Subset denoted: CD45RA-negative fraction. This sequence was found in a woman between 25 and 40 years old in good health. The chain recombines TRBV2 with TRBJ1-2; D gene ambiguous. The CDR3 DNA sequence: TGTGCCAGCAGTGGGGGAGGGAACTATGGCTACACCTTC. It yields the protein CASSGGGNYGYTF. Variable domain in full (rest from reference TRBV2 and TRBJ1-2): EPEVTQTPSHQVTQMGQEVILRCVPISNHLYFYWYRQILGQKVEFLVSFYNNEISEKSEIFDDQFSVERPDGSNFTLKIRSTKLEDSAMYFCASSGGGNYGYTFGSGTRLTVV.